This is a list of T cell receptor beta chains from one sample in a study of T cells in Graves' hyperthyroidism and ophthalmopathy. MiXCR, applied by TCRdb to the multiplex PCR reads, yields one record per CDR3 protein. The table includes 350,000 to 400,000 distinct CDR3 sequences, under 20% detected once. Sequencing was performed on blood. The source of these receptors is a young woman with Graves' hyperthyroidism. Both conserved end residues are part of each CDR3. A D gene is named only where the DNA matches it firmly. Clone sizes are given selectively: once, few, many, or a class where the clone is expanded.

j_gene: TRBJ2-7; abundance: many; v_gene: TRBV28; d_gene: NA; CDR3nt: TGTGCCAGCACCACACCAGGAGGGGCAGAGCTATCCTACGAGCAGTACTTC; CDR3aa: CASTTPGGAELSYEQYF
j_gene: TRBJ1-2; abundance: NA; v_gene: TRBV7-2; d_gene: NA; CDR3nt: TGTGCCAGCAGCTTAAACCCAGGGCCCTATGGCTACACCTTC; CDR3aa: CASSLNPGPYGYTF
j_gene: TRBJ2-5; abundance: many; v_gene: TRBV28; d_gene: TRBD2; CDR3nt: TGTGCCAGCAGCTTAGCGGGGGCCCAGTACCAGTACTTC; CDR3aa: CASSLAGAQYQYF
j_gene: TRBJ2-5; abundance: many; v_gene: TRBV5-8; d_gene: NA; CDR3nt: TGTGCCAGCAGCTTGTTCTCCGGGACTGGTCCCCAAGAGACCCAGTACTTC; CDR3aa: CASSLFSGTGPQETQYF
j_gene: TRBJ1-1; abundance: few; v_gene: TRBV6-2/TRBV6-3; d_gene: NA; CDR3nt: TGTGCCACCCTGCAGGGACTGAACACTGAAGCTTTCTTT; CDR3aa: CATLQGLNTEAFF
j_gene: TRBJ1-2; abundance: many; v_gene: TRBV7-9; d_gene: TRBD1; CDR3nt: TGTGCCAGCAGCTTGCAGACAGGGGATGGCTACACCTTC; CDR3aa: CASSLQTGDGYTF
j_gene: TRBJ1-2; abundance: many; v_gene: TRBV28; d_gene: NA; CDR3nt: TGTGCCAGCACCCTTCAAAACTATGGCTACACCTTC; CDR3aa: CASTLQNYGYTF
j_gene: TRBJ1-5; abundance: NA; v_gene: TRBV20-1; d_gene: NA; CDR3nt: TGCAGTGCTAGAGAAGGGTTAAATCAGCCCCAGCATTTT; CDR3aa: CSAREGLNQPQHF
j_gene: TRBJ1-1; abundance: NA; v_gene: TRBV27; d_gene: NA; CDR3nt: TGTGCCAGCAGTTTATATCGCCCAGAGAACACTGAAGCTTTCTTT; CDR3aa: CASSLYRPENTEAFF
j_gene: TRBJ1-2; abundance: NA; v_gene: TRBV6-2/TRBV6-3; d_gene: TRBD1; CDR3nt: TGTGCCAGCAGACCGACCCGAAGGGGGCTAGTAAGGGTATACTATGGCTACACCTTC; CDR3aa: CASRPTRRGLVRVYYGYTF
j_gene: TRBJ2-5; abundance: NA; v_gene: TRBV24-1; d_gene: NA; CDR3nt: TGTGCCACCAGTGATTTGGGGGAGGGACATAGAGAGACCCAGTACTTC; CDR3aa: CATSDLGEGHRETQYF